This TCR beta chain is from a study of blood T cell repertoires in COVID-19. The CDR3 is 17 residues long. V was clipped by 6 bases and J by 5 bases, with 27 bases between them. Germline loops: CDR1 SGHRS, CDR2 YFSETQ. Original handling: Amplification from reference gene primers served as the basis for estimated nucleated cell counts. Only in-frame clones appear in the TCRdb table, and some are missing; sequencing was by immunoSEQ multiplex PCR. The DNA was the basis for D and trimming; V, J and clone size are from that table. The data show around 31,000 clones, roughly 90% seen once. The V call is TRBV5-1, the J call TRBJ2-7, with D possibly TRBD2 on 5 matching bases. The receptor's source is a woman in her 40s with active or convalescent COVID-19. The sequenced sample was peripheral blood. CDR3 sequence reads: CASTSQLQPGISDEQYF. CDR3 DNA: TGCGCCAGCACTAGCCAACTGCAGCCTGGGATAAGTGACGAGCAGTACTTC.